The next 25 T cell receptor beta chains were all read from a single sample in a study of cytomegalovirus exposure and HLA in healthy donors. Produced via immunoSEQ multiplex PCR; TCRdb's table is partial and in-frame only. The data show 90,000 to 120,000 clones, with under 97% seen just once and roughly 0.66% held by the top ten. Sequenced: PBMCs. These receptors originate from a woman younger than 35 in good health and CMV-seronegative.

This rearrangement joins TRBV28 to TRBJ2-7; D gene unclear. With 5 bases removed from V and 7 bases from J, the gap between germline ends came to 9 bases. CDR1 is MDHEN and CDR2 is SYDVKM in the germline V gene. CDR3 length: 11 amino acids. The CDR3 DNA reads as TGTGCCAGCAGTCCCAGTGATGAGCAGTACTTC. This translates into CASSPSDEQYF.

The chain combines TRBV6-5 with TRBJ2-3, with D hard to call. Trimming stripped 2 bases from V and 2 bases from J, with 14 bases between. This CDR3 has 16 residues. Germline CDR1 MNHEY, CDR2 SVGAGI. The CDR3 protein is CASSYRVLDPTDTQYF. As DNA, the CDR3 is TGTGCCAGCAGTTACCGGGTCCTCGATCCCACAGATACGCAGTATTTT.

The chain joins TRBV7-9 to TRBJ1-2; possible D gene TRBD1, 6 bases. Germline CDR1 is SEHNR and CDR2 is FQNEAQ (reference sequence). The CDR3 extends over 13 amino acids. V was cut by 6 bases and J by 6 bases, with 14 bases left in between. CDR3 coding DNA: TGTGCCAGCAGTTCACAGGGAGAGGATGGCTACACCTTC. It translates to CASSSQGEDGYTF.

The chain combines TRBV18 with TRBJ2-1; 10 bases are a match to TRBD2. The CDR3 consists of 16 residues. J gave up 9 bases and V 2 bases, and 10 bases lay outside the gene matches. CDR1 is KGHSH, CDR2 LQKENI, per germline. CDR3 sequence reads: CASSPTVTSGVGEQFF. The CDR3 bases are TGTGCCAGCTCACCAACGGTCACTAGCGGGGTAGGTGAGCAGTTCTTC.

V usage is TRBV18 and J usage is TRBJ1-5; D gene unclear. The CDR3 has 14 amino acids. CDR1 KGHSH and CDR2 LQKENI come from the germline V gene. V dropped 3 bases and J dropped 2 bases, with 8 bases sitting between them. Written as DNA, the CDR3 is TGTGCCAGCTCACCCTCCGGGGGCAATCAGCCCCAGCATTTT. The encoded protein is CASSPSGGNQPQHF.

V usage is TRBV7-8 and J usage is TRBJ1-1, with D unclear. The CDR3 covers 15 residues. CDR1 is SGHVS and CDR2 is FQNEAQ in the germline V gene. V lost 0 bases, J lost 0 bases, and 8 bases lay in between. CDR3 loop: CASSLAGGMNTEAFF. For the CDR3, the DNA is TGTGCCAGCAGCTTAGCGGGAGGGATGAACACTGAAGCTTTCTTT.

The chain carries TRBV7-9 and TRBJ1-5; maybe TRBD1 (5 bases). The V gene's germline CDR1 is SEHNR and CDR2 FQNEAQ (reference sequence). V dropped 5 bases and J dropped 5 bases, with 13 bases sitting between them. This CDR3 is built from 14 residues. The CDR3 nucleotides read TGTGCCAGCAGCCCCCAGGGCGAGGATCAGCCCCAGCATTTT. It yields the protein CASSPQGEDQPQHF.

The chain's CDR3 is CASSLREKLFF. CDR3 DNA: TGTGCCAGCAGCTTACGGGAAAAACTGTTTTTT. The chain combines TRBV11-2 with TRBJ1-4, with D uncertain. Trimming shortened V by 2 bases and J by 8 bases, and 3 bases separated the two germline ends. The CDR3 has 11 amino acids. The germline V gene has CDR1 SGHAT and CDR2 FQNNGV.

The chain is built from TRBV4-1 and TRBJ2-5, with 7 bases that match TRBD1. Germline trimming cut 4 bases from V and 0 bases from J; bases unmatched to any gene: 5. Per the germline V gene, CDR1 is MGHRA and CDR2 is YSYEKL. The CDR3 extends over 15 amino acids. The DNA for the CDR3 is TGCGCCAGCAGCCGAGGGACAGTGTACCAAGAGACCCAGTACTTC. Its protein product is CASSRGTVYQETQYF.

In this sample, this clone turned up a few times. This sequence joins TRBV7-9 and TRBJ2-3; D not certain. V was shortened by 0 bases and J by 2 bases, with 3 bases between the two germline ends. CDR1 and CDR2 from the germline V gene are SEHNR and FQNEAQ (reference sequence). This CDR3 is built from 13 residues. The CDR3 reads CASSLANTDTQYF. The CDR3 DNA reads TGTGCCAGCAGCTTAGCCAACACAGATACGCAGTATTTT. Using reference TRBV7-9 and TRBJ2-3 for the parts outside the CDR3, the full variable domain is DTGVSQNPRHKITKRGQNVTFRCDPISEHNRLYWYRQTLGQGPEFLTYFQNEAQLEKSRLLSDRFSAERPKGSFSTLEIQRTEQGDSAMYLCASSLANTDTQYFGPGTRLTVL.

V is TRBV30 and J is TRBJ2-5, with 7 positions matching TRBD1. CDR3 length: 13 amino acids. Per germline, CDR1 GTSNPN and CDR2 SVGIG (reference sequence). J was trimmed by 1 base and V by 5 bases; bases with no gene match: 4. CDR3 residues: CAWAGGLQETQYF. CDR3 in DNA: TGTGCCTGGGCAGGGGGTCTCCAAGAGACCCAGTACTTC.

The chain uses TRBV18 and TRBJ2-5, with TRBD1 matching over 10 bases. This CDR3 has 15 amino acids. V was pared by 4 bases and J by 3 bases, with 5 bases of the junction left unmatched. From germline, CDR1 is KGHSH and CDR2 LQKENI. The CDR3 region has the DNA TGTGCCAGCTCACTTATGACAGGGGGCAAAGAGACCCAGTACTTC. Its translation is CASSLMTGGKETQYF.

This clone showed up just once. The chain combines TRBV5-1 with TRBJ2-7; 8 nucleotides agree with TRBD1. The trim removed 4 bases at V and 0 bases at J, leaving 3 bases unmatched. CDR3 size: 14 residues. Per germline, CDR1 SGHRS and CDR2 YFSETQ. In DNA form, the CDR3 reads TGCGCCAGCAGCCCAGGACAGGGCTCCTACGAGCAGTACTTC. Protein sequence: CASSPGQGSYEQYF.

The CDR3 DNA follows: TGTGCCAGCAGCCCTAGCACAGATACGCAGTATTTT. This translates into CASSPSTDTQYF. The chain carries TRBV7-9 and TRBJ2-3; D gene ambiguous. Germline V gene data show CDR1 as SEHNR and CDR2 as FQNEAQ (reference sequence). The V gene lost 5 bases and the J gene lost 0 bases, with 3 bases spanning the gap. This CDR3 contains 12 residues.

This chain links TRBV5-5 with TRBJ1-4, with D possibly TRBD1 on 5 matching bases. Germline values: CDR1 SGHKS, CDR2 YYEKEE (reference sequence). V was clipped by 0 bases and J by 3 bases, with 12 bases between them. The CDR3 has 16 residues. CDR3 region: CASSLEQGLPNEKLFF. Here the CDR3 DNA reads TGTGCCAGCAGCTTGGAGCAGGGTCTGCCTAATGAAAAACTGTTTTTT.

This chain connects TRBV19 to TRBJ2-3, with 8 bases identical to TRBD2. CDR1 is LNHDA, CDR2 SQIVND, per germline (reference sequence). This CDR3 comprises 15 residues. With V trimmed by 5 bases and J by 3 bases, 7 bases remained unmatched. The DNA for the CDR3 is TGTGCCAGTAGTGTTGCCGGGACTAGTACAGATACGCAGTATTTT. This sequence encodes CASSVAGTSTDTQYF.

V and J are TRBV28 and TRBJ2-5; tentatively, D is TRBD2 (6 bases). Trimming took 5 bases from V and 3 from J, leaving 16 bases between them. The CDR3 sequence is 15 residues long. Germline-derived CDR1 and CDR2 are MDHEN and SYDVKM. The CDR3 region is CASSQAGGAEETQYF. The CDR3 bases are TGTGCCAGCAGTCAGGCCGGGGGAGCGGAAGAGACCCAGTACTTC.

This chain joins TRBV4-1 and TRBJ2-1; 9 nucleotides agree with TRBD2. Trimming took 0 bases from V and 6 from J; bases not matched to a gene: 6. The length of the CDR3 is 16 residues. Germline assignment: CDR1 MGHRA and CDR2 YSYEKL. In DNA form, the CDR3 reads TGCGCCAGCAGCCAAGAGGCCAGCGGGGGGCGCAATGAGCAGTTCTTC. It specifies CASSQEASGGRNEQFF.

The J gene is TRBJ1-4, the V gene TRBV10-3; TRBD1 matches at 12 bases. Germline V gene data show CDR1 as ENHRY and CDR2 as SYGVKD. The ends lost 6 bases at V and 8 bases at J; junction bases unmatched: 1. The CDR3 length is 13 residues. CDR3 bases: TGTGCCATCAGCGGGACAGGGGGCGAAAAACTGTTTTTT. This encodes CAISGTGGEKLFF.

This clone was seen once. The genes are TRBV29-1 and TRBJ1-6; a possible D gene is TRBD1 (6 bases). This CDR3 is built from 14 residues. Looked up from germline, CDR1 is SQVTM and CDR2 is ANQGSEA. Trimming left V 5 bases short and J 5 bases short, with 13 bases between. In DNA, the CDR3 is TGCAGCGTTCAACAGGGTTGGGATAATTCACCCCTCCACTTT. The encoded protein is CSVQQGWDNSPLHF. Looking up the rest from reference TRBV29-1 and TRBJ1-6 gives the full variable domain: SAVISQKPSRDICQRGTSLTIQCQVDSQVTMMFWYRQQPGQSLTLIATANQGSEATYESGFVIDKFPISRPNLTFSTLTVSNMSPEDSSIYLCSVQQGWDNSPLHFGNGTRLTVT.

V gene TRBV11-2 combines with J gene TRBJ1-1, with 7 bases lining up with TRBD1. V was pared by 7 bases and J by 2 bases, with 10 bases of the junction left unmatched. The CDR3 totals 15 residues. Per germline, CDR1 SGHAT and CDR2 FQNNGV. The DNA for the CDR3 is TGTGCCAGCACCCTCGTTCCAGGGGGAAACACTGAAGCTTTCTTT. This encodes CASTLVPGGNTEAFF.

CDR3 amino acids: CASSLTGEPTDTQYF. The CDR3 DNA sequence: TGTGCCAGCAGCTTAACAGGGGAACCGACAGATACGCAGTATTTT. The J gene is TRBJ2-3, the V gene TRBV7-8; the match to TRBD1 covers 7 bases. The CDR3 has 15 amino acids. CDR1 and CDR2 from the germline V gene are SGHVS and FQNEAQ. The ends lost 2 bases at V and 3 bases at J; junction bases unmatched: 5.

The chain has TRBV5-1 and TRBJ1-1; 9 bases align to TRBD1. The CDR3 has 16 residues. J gave up 1 base and V 4 bases, and 8 bases lay outside the gene matches. CDR1 and CDR2 (germline): SGHRS, YFSETQ. CDR3 DNA sequence: TGCGCCAGCAGCAGGAACAGGGGGCGAGGGAACACTGAAGCTTTCTTT. Protein product: CASSRNRGRGNTEAFF.

The V and J genes are TRBV6-1 and TRBJ2-7, with a possible D match to TRBD1 (6 bases). The CDR3 spans 14 residues. Germline V gene data show CDR1 as MNHNS and CDR2 as SASEGT. V gave up 6 bases and J gave up 1 base, with 13 bases separating them. CDR3 bases: TGTGCCAGCAGCACCGGGACACCGTCCTACGAGCAGTACTTC. Translated: CASSTGTPSYEQYF.

This chain uses TRBV18 with TRBJ1-1; no firm D call. V lost 2 bases, J lost 2 bases, and 9 bases lay in between. This CDR3 is built from 14 residues. CDR1 is KGHSH and CDR2 is LQKENI in the germline V gene. CDR3 DNA sequence: TGTGCCAGCTCACCATTTTCCCCAAACACTGAAGCTTTCTTT. The encoded protein is CASSPFSPNTEAFF.